Sequencing of this T cell receptor beta chain was carried out in a study of blood T cells in healthy people across ages. Study-level findings and limits: Expanded clonotype shifts may have been confounded, as the donors had an unknown CMV status.

Alongside a J-beta primer mix, a sample-barcoded 5' primer served in a second PCR lasting roughly 7 to 11 cycles. Tags on each cDNA molecule came from a template-switch adaptor with 12 random nucleotides. TCRdb used MiXCR to reprocess the 5' RACE reads, holding one entry per CDR3 protein. The table lists approximately 770,000 distinct CDR3 sequences, roughly 50% of them singletons. Isolation yielded PBMCs, at least 7 million per sample, in every case. V lost 6 bases and J lost 5; bases outside the gene matches: 10. Germline V lookup: CDR1 DFQATT, CDR2 SNEGSKA (reference sequence). The CDR3 is 14 residues long. In regard to this clonotype: Antigen unknown.

The chain joins TRBV20-1 to TRBJ2-1; 7 bases agree with TRBD1. Sequencing used blood. The receptor's source is a man in his thirties or forties in good health. Written as DNA, the CDR3 is TGCAGTGCCCTAACAGGGGTATGGAACAATGAGCAGTTCTTC. Translating it yields CSALTGVWNNEQFF.